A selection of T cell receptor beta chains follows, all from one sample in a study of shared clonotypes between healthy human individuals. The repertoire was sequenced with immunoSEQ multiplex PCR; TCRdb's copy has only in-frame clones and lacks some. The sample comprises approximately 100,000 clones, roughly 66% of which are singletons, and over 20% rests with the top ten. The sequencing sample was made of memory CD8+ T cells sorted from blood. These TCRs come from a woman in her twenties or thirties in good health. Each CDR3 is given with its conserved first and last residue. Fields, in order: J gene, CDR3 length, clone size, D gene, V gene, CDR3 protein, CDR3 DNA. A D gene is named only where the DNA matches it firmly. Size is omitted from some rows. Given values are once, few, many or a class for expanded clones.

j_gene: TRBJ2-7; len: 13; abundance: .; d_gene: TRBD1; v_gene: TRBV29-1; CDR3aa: CSVVTTGYHEQYF; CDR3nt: TGCAGCGTTGTTACGACAGGGTATCACGAGCAGTACTTC
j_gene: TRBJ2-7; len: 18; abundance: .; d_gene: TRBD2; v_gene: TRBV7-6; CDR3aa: CASSPNLLAVESTYEQYF; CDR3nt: TGTGCCAGCAGCCCTAATCTACTAGCGGTAGAGTCCACCTACGAGCAGTACTTC
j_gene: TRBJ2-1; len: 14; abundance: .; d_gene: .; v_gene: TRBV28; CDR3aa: CASSLGGANNEQFF; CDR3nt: TGTGCCAGCAGTTTGGGGGGGGCGAATAATGAGCAGTTCTTC
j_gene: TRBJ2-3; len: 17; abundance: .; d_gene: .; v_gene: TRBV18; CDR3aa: CASSPDRESFFTDTQYF; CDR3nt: TGTGCCAGCTCACCAGATCGTGAGTCCTTCTTCACAGATACGCAGTATTTT
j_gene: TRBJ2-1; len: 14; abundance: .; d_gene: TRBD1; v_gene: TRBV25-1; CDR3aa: CASSGGQGADRQFF; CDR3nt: TGTGCCAGCAGTGGCGGACAGGGGGCGGACCGGCAGTTCTTC
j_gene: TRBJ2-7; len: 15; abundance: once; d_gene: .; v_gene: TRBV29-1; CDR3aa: CSTKGGTGMTYEQYF; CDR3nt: TGCAGCACGAAGGGCGGCACCGGAATGACCTACGAGCAGTACTTC
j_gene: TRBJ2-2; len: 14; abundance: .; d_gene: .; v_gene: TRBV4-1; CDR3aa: CASSQGDRIRELFF; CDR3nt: TGCGCCAGCAGCCAAGGAGACAGAATCCGGGAGCTGTTTTTT
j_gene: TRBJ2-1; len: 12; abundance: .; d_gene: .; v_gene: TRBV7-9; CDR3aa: CASSIRYNEQFF; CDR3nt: TGTGCCAGCAGTATTCGGTACAATGAGCAGTTCTTC
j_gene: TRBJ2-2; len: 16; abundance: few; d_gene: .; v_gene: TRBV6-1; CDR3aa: CASSEEQRPNTGELFF; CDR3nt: TGTGCCAGCAGTGAAGAACAGAGGCCTAACACCGGGGAGCTGTTTTTT
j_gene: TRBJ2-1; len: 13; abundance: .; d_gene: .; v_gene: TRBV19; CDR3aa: CASSMDLYNEQFF; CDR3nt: TGTGCCAGTAGTATGGACCTCTACAATGAGCAGTTCTTC
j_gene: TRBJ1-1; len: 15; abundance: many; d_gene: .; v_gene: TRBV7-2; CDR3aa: CASSPTGTLNTEAFF; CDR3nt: TGTGCCAGCAGCCCAACTGGGACCTTGAACACTGAAGCTTTCTTT
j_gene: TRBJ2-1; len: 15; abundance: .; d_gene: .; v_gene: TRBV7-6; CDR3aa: CASSLLATSYNEQFF; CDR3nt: TGTGCCAGCAGCTTACTAGCGACCTCCTACAATGAGCAGTTCTTC
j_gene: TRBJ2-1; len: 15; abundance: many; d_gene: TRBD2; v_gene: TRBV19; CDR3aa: CASSKWTSGSTEQFF; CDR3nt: TGTGCCAGTAGTAAATGGACTAGCGGGAGTACTGAGCAGTTCTTC
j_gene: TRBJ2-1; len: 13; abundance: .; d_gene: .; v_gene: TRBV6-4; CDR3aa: CASSPMNSGEQFF; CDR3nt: TGTGCCAGCAGCCCGATGAACTCTGGAGAGCAGTTCTTC
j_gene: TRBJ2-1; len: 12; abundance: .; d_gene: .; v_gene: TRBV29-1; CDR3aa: CSVEEGLGEQFF; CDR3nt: TGCAGCGTTGAGGAAGGTCTGGGAGAGCAGTTCTTC
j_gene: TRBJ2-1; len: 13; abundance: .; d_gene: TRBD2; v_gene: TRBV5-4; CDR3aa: CASSWTRNNEQFF; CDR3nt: TGTGCCAGCAGCTGGACTAGAAACAATGAGCAGTTCTTC
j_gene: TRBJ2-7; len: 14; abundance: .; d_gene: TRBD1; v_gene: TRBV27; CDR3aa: CASSNTGAPYEQYF; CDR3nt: TGTGCCAGCAGTAATACAGGGGCCCCCTACGAGCAGTACTTC
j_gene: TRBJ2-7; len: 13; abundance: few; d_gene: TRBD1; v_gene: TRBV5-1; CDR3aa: CAGCPAGGREQYF; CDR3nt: TGCGCCGGATGTCCGGCAGGGGGCAGGGAGCAGTACTTC
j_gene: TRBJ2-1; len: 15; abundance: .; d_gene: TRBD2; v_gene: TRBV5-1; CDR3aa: CASSLSFAGVSEQFF; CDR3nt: TGCGCCAGCAGCTTGAGCTTTGCGGGAGTTAGTGAGCAGTTCTTC
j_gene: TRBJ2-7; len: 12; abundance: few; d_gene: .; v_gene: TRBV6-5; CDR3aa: CASTYGPHEQYF; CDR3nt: TGTGCCAGCACCTACGGCCCTCACGAGCAGTACTTC
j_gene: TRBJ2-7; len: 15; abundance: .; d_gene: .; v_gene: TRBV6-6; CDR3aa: CASSFRTPSSYEQYF; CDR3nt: TGTGCCAGCAGTTTCCGGACACCGAGCTCCTACGAGCAGTACTTC
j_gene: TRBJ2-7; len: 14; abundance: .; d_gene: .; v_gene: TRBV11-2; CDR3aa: CASSDTAGQYEQYF; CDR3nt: TGTGCCAGCAGCGATACAGCGGGACAGTACGAGCAGTACTTC
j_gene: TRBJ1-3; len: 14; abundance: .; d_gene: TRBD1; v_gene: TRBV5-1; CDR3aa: CASSTGTAGNTIYF; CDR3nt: TGCGCCAGCAGCACAGGGACAGCTGGAAACACCATATATTTT
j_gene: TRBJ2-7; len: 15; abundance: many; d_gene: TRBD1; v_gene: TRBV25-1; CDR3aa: CASSGGQGSSYEQYF; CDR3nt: TGTGCCAGCAGTGGCGGACAGGGGTCCTCCTACGAGCAGTACTTC
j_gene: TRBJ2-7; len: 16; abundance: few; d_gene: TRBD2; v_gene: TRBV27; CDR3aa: CASSPYIAGGYDEQYF; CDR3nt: TGTGCCAGCAGTCCCTACATCGCGGGAGGATACGACGAGCAGTACTTC
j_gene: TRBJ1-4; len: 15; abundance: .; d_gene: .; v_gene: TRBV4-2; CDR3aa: CASSQDIGSWEKLFF; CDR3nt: TGTGCCAGCAGCCAAGATATCGGCAGCTGGGAAAAACTGTTTTTT
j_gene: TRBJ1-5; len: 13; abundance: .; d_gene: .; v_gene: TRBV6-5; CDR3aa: CASSYDPGQPQHF; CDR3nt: TGTGCCAGCAGTTACGATCCGGGTCAGCCCCAGCATTTT
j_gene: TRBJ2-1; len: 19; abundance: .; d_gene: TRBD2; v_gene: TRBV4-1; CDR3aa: CASSQDPPPRLAVYNEQFF; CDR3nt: TGCGCCAGCAGCCAGGACCCCCCTCCGAGACTAGCGGTATACAATGAGCAGTTCTTC
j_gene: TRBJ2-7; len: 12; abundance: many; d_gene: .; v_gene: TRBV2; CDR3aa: CASSEGTGLWYF; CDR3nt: TGTGCCAGCAGTGAGGGGACGGGCCTCTGGTACTTC
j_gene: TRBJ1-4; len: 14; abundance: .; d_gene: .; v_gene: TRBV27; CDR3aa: CASSPGLANEKLFF; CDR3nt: TGTGCCAGCAGTCCAGGGCTGGCTAATGAAAAACTGTTTTTT
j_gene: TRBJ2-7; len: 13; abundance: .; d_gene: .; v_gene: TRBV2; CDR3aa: CASRASEPYEQYF; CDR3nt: TGTGCCAGCAGGGCAAGCGAACCCTACGAGCAGTACTTC
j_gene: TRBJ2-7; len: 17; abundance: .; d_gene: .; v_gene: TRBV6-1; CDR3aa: CASSEGEGDRPSYEQYF; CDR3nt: TGTGCCAGCAGTGAAGGCGAGGGGGATCGACCCTCCTACGAGCAGTACTTC
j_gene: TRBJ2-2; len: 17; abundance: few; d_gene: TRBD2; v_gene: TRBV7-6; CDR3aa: CASSPRGAGGNTGELFF; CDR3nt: TGTGCCAGCAGCCCCCGGGGTGCGGGAGGTAATACCGGGGAGCTGTTTTTT
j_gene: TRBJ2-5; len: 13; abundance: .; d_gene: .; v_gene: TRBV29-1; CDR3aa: CSVDARAGETQYF; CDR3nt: TGCAGCGTTGACGCCAGGGCTGGTGAGACCCAGTACTTC
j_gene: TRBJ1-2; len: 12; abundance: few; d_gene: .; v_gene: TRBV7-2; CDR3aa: CASSLDGHGYTF; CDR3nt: TGTGCCAGCAGCTTAGACGGCCATGGCTACACCTTC
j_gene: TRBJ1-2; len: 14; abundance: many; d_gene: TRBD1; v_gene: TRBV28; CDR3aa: CASSSGQGLDGYTF; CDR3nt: TGTGCCAGCAGTTCGGGACAGGGGTTGGACGGCTACACCTTC
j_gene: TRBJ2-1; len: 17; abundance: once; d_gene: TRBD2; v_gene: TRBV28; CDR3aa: CASSIPGLAGADLPQFF; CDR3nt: TGTGCCAGCAGTATCCCGGGACTAGCGGGAGCGGATCTTCCTCAGTTCTTC
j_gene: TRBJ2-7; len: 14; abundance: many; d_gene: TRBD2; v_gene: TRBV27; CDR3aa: CASSSLAGEYEQYF; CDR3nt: TGTGCCAGCAGTTCCCTAGCGGGAGAGTACGAGCAGTACTTC
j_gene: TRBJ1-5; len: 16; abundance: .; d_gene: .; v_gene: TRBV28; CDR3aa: CASSLLVDGHNQPQHF; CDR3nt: TGTGCCAGCAGTTTATTGGTCGATGGACACAATCAGCCCCAGCATTTT
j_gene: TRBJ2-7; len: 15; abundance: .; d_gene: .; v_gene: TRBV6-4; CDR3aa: CASSDSSGASSEQYF; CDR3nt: TGTGCCAGCAGTGACTCGTCGGGAGCTTCGTCCGAGCAGTACTTC
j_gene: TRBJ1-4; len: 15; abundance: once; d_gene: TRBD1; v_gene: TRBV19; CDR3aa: CASYHSRTGHEKLFF; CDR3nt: TGTGCCAGCTACCATAGCAGGACAGGTCATGAAAAACTGTTTTTT
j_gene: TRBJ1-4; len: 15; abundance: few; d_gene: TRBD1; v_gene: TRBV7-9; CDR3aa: CASSLTTGGGEKLFF; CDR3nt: TGTGCCAGCAGCCTAACGACAGGGGGCGGTGAAAAACTGTTTTTT
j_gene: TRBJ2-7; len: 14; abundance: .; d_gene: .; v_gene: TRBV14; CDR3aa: CASSPGLARREQYF; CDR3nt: TGTGCCAGCAGTCCGGGACTTGCCCGCCGGGAGCAGTACTTC
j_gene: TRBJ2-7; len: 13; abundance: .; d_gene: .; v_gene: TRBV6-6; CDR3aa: CASSYPLASEQYF; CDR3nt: TGTGCCAGCAGTTACCCACTAGCTAGCGAGCAGTACTTC
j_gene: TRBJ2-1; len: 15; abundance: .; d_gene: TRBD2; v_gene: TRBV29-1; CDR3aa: CSVEGSGRSYNEQFF; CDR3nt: TGCAGCGTTGAGGGTAGCGGGAGGTCCTACAATGAGCAGTTCTTC
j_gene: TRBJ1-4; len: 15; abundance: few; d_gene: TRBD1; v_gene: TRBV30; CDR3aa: CAWNNQGADYEKLFF; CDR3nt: TGTGCCTGGAACAATCAGGGGGCAGACTATGAAAAACTGTTTTTT
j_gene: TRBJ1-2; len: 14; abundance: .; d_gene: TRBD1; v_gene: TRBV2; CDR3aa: CASSNGQGDYGYTF; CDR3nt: TGTGCCAGTTCTAACGGACAGGGGGACTATGGCTACACCTTC
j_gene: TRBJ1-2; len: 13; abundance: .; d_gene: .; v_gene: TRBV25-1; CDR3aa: CASSEDTPYGYTF; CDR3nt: TGTGCCAGCAGTGAGGACACCCCCTATGGCTACACCTTC
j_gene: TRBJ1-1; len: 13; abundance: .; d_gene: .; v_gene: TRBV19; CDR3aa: CASTWNLNTEAFF; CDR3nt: TGTGCCAGTACCTGGAACCTTAACACTGAAGCTTTCTTT
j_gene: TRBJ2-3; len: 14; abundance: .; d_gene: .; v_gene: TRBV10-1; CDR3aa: CASSRDFGTDTQYF; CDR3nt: TGCGCCAGCAGTCGGGATTTTGGGACAGATACGCAGTATTTT
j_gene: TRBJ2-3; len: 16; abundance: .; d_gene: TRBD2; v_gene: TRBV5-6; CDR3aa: CASSSLAGGYTDTQYF; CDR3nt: TGTGCCAGCAGCTCCCTAGCGGGAGGGTACACAGATACGCAGTATTTT